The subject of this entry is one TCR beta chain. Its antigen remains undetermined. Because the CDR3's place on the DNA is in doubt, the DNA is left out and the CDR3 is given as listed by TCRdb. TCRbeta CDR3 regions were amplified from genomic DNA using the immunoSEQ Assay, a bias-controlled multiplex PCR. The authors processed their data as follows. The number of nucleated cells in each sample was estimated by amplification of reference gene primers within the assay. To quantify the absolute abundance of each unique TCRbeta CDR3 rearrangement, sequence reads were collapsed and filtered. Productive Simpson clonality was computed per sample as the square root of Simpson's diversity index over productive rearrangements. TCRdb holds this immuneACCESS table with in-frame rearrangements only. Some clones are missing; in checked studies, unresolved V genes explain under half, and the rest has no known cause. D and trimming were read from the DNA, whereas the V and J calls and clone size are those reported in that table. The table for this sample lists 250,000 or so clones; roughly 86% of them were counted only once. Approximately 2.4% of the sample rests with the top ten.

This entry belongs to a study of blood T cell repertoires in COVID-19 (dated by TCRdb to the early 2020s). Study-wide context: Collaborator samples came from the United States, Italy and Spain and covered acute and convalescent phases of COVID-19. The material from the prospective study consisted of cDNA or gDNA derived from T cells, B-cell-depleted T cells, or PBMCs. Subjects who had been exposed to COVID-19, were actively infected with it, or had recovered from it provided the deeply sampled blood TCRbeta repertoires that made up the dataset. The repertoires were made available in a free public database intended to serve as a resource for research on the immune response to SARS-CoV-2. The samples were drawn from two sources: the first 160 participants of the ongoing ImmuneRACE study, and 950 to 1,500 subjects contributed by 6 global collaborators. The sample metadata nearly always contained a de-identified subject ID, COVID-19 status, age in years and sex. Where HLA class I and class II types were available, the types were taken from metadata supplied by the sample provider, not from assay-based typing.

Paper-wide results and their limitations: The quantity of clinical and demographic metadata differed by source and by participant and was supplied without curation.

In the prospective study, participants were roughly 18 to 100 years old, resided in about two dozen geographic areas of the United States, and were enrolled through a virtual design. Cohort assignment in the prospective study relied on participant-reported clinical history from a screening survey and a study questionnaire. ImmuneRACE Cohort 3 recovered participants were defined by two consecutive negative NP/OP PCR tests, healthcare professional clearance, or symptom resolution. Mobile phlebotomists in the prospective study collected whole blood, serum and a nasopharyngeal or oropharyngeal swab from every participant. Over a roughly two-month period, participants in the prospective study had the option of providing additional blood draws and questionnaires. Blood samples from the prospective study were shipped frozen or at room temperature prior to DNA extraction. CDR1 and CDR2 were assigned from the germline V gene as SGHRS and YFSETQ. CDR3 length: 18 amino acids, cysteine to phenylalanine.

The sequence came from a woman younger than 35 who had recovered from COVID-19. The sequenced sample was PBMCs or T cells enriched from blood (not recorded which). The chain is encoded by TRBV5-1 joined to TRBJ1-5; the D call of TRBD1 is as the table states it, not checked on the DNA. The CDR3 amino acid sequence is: CASSLFGPGGNSNQPQHF.